This entry concerns a single T cell receptor (beta chain). No antigen is known for it. Nothing much larger sits one base from this clone, and base qualities are not available. Sequences MNHNS (CDR1) and SASEGT (CDR2) are obtained from the germline V gene. Inclusive of the bounding cysteine and phenylalanine, the CDR3 is 13 residues long. Only the CDR3 DNA is retained, 39 bases long and in frame from the first base. Relative to germline, V is missing 8 bases and J is missing 4 bases, with 4 bases of the junction outside any gene match. The data are from a study of T cells in Graves' hyperthyroidism and ophthalmopathy (dated 2019 in TCRdb). Concerning the study at large: Peripheral blood was collected at initial diagnosis, before any treatment. TCR V-J signatures able to tell the groups apart were searched for in a discovery cohort of 100 or so patients, of whom fewer than 45 had Graves' ophthalmopathy and 55 to 65 had stable Graves' hyperthyroidism. An independent validation cohort of under 20 hyperthyroidism patients and some 15 patients who later progressed to ophthalmopathy tested prospective prediction of ophthalmopathy. For training and testing, the 100 or so patients in the discovery cohort were randomly divided in a 7:3 ratio. Thyroid tissue and blood T-cell repertoires from more than 5 Graves' hyperthyroidism patients were also compared in the study. After blood sampling, hyperthyroidism patients were treated with methimazole at a starting dose of 30 mg daily, and ophthalmopathy patients were treated with high-dose intravenous methylprednisolone. According to the paper, TCR Vbeta CDR3 sequencing was carried out on 135 peripheral blood samples, which came from approximately 43 ophthalmopathy, around 74 hyperthyroidism and approximately 17 progressor patients. Paper-wide results and their limitations: Sample size was not statistically predetermined, and blinding of investigators to group allocation was not performed. In cross-validation, a model built on a 13 V-J signature told ophthalmopathy apart from stable hyperthyroidism with approximately 91% sensitivity and approximately 84% specificity, and in testing the same model reached 80%/75%. Most expanded thyroid clonotypes (frequency above 0.001) were also found in blood, which suggests that blood repertoires may mirror thyroid immune responses. In validation, the model predicted progression to ophthalmopathy with 55% to 71% sensitivity and 72.22% specificity, a median of 6.5 months before onset.

The TCR beta CDR3 regions were amplified from the RNA transcripts. A first-round RT-PCR of the TCR CDR3 used the HTBI primer set with the Qiagen OneStep RT-PCR kit. Libraries were constructed in a second round of multiplex PCR, after which size selection and purification were performed. Libraries were sequenced paired-end with 100 bp reads on an Illumina HiSeq2000. The paper's data handling went like this. SOAPnuke was used to process the raw data, removing reads that contained adapters or uncalled bases, had a mean Phred below 15, or lacked an exact match to the constant primer or identifier. COPE v1.2.5 was used to merge high-quality paired reads, and clonotypes were defined as unique nucleotide sequences. MiTCR v1.1 was used to align clonotypes to the IMGT TRBV, TRBD and TRBJ reference segments. The analysis included only V-J combinations with a frequency above 0.0001, which together covered around 99% of the repertoires. The TCS score was defined as F50 (clonal expansion) divided by E x V (chaos), with BLOSUM62-based TCRdist calculated between CDR3 peptides within each V-J. Welch's t-statistics and random forest reduced approximately 520 V-J features to about 13, which were used in a naive Bayes classifier (R e1071). TCRdb itself trimmed the public reads at Q25 with fastp, ran MiXCR and retained productive beta chains. CDR3 protein duplicates are merged, each entry listing the most common genes and DNA. The V and J calls were determined by TCRdb, not by the authors. This sample is represented by about 700,000 distinct CDR3 sequences; roughly 15% of them were singletons. The top ten clonotypes cover around 9.6% of the sample.

Stable Graves' hyperthyroidism was defined as the absence of progression to ophthalmopathy over 18 months of follow-up. Hyperthyroidism patients were newly diagnosed, with disease duration under 2 months, and aged 18 to 65 years. The study excluded patients with uncontrolled infections, other autoimmune diseases, pregnancy or lactation. Diagnoses were based on clinical symptoms, serum thyroxine and TRAb, thyroid ultrasound and orbital computed tomography. Ficoll-Paque density gradient centrifugation was used to isolate PBMCs from 9.5 to 10 ml of fresh peripheral blood. Total RNA was extracted with Trizol reagent, and quality was checked on an Agilent 2100 Bioanalyzer.

This clonotype was obtained from a woman aged 18-29 years with Graves' hyperthyroidism. Specimen: blood. The chain is made from TRBV6-1 and TRBJ1-4, with 7 bases in between that match TRBD1. The DNA sequence reads TGTGCCAGCGCCGGGACAGTTAATGAAAAACTGTTTTTT. Its protein reads: CASAGTVNEKLFF.